These T cell receptor beta chains were read from a single sample in a study of cytomegalovirus exposure and HLA in healthy donors. The protocol was immunoSEQ multiplex PCR, while the TCRdb copy is restricted to in-frame clones and leaves out a portion. The repertoire includes some 100,000 clones, around 85% of them detected once, and about 3.8% sits in the top ten. Sequences were obtained from PBMCs. The receptors here all came from a man aged 25-45 years in good health and CMV-seronegative. Both conserved end residues are part of each CDR3. Each record gives: J gene, V gene, D gene, clone size, CDR3 DNA, CDR3 protein. The D gene is left open where the match is weak. Rows give clone size only sometimes, using once, few, many, or a class for an expanded clone.

TRBJ1-4 | TRBV6-5 | TRBD1 | NA | TGTGCCAGCAGTTCTGTCGGACAGGGGAATAATGAAAAACTGTTTTTT | CASSSVGQGNNEKLFF
TRBJ1-1 | TRBV4-1 | NA | NA | TGCGCCAGCAGCCAAAACGAGGAGGGTCTAAACACTGAAGCTTTCTTT | CASSQNEEGLNTEAFF
TRBJ2-5 | TRBV5-1 | TRBD1 | NA | TGCGCCAGCAGCCCCGGGCAAGGGACAGGGGAAGAGACCCAGTACTTC | CASSPGQGTGEETQYF
TRBJ2-7 | TRBV2 | NA | NA | TGTGCCAGCAGTGACGGTCAGCGGGCCTTCTACGAGCAGTACTTC | CASSDGQRAFYEQYF
TRBJ1-5 | TRBV2 | NA | NA | TGTGCCAGCAGCTCCAACAGGGTAATTGCTCAGCCCCAGCATTTT | CASSSNRVIAQPQHF
TRBJ1-1 | TRBV19 | TRBD1 | few | TGTGCCAGTAGTGCGGGACAGGGATTTAACACTGAAGCTTTCTTT | CASSAGQGFNTEAFF
TRBJ2-7 | TRBV10-3 | TRBD1 | NA | TGTGCCATCAGTGAGTTGGGGACAGGGGACGAGCAGTACTTC | CAISELGTGDEQYF
TRBJ2-5 | TRBV7-2 | NA | NA | TGTGCCAGCAGCCCGGACAGGACCCAGTACTTC | CASSPDRTQYF
TRBJ1-2 | TRBV6-5 | TRBD1 | NA | TGTGCCAGCAGTCCATCAGGGGGCCGGAATGGCTACACCTTC | CASSPSGGRNGYTF
TRBJ1-2 | TRBV2 | NA | NA | TGTGCCAGCAGTGAATCGACTGCTAACTATGGCTACACCTTC | CASSESTANYGYTF
TRBJ1-6 | TRBV30 | TRBD1 | NA | TGTGCCTGGGGGATTGCAGGGGGAGAGAGTTCACCCCTCCACTTT | CAWGIAGGESSPLHF
TRBJ2-1 | TRBV4-1 | TRBD1 | NA | TGCGCCAGCAGCCAAGACCCAGGGGACAGCTACAATGAGCAGTTCTTC | CASSQDPGDSYNEQFF
TRBJ1-5 | TRBV5-6 | NA | NA | TGTGCCAGCAGCTTGTCGGGACACATAACCAATCAGCCCCAGCATTTT | CASSLSGHITNQPQHF
TRBJ1-3 | TRBV28 | NA | NA | TGTGCCAGCAGTTTTACAGAAGCTGGAAACACCATATATTTT | CASSFTEAGNTIYF
TRBJ1-3 | TRBV13 | NA | NA | TGTGCCAGCAGTTCTACAGGGAGCTCTGGAAACACCATATATTTT | CASSSTGSSGNTIYF
TRBJ2-3 | TRBV5-1 | NA | NA | TGCGCCAGCTCAGATCGATACGTATTTCCCACAGATACGCAGTATTTT | CASSDRYVFPTDTQYF
TRBJ1-1 | TRBV19 | TRBD1 | NA | TGTGCCACCAAAGGGGGCGGGAACACTGAAGCTTTCTTT | CATKGGGNTEAFF
TRBJ2-7 | TRBV6-5 | NA | NA | TGTGCCAGCAGAACGGGGGCCTACGAGCAGTACTTC | CASRTGAYEQYF
TRBJ1-5 | TRBV10-2 | NA | NA | TGCGCCAGCAAGGGGCCAAACAATCAGCCCCAGCATTTT | CASKGPNNQPQHF
TRBJ1-5 | TRBV7-9 | TRBD1 | NA | TGTGCCAGCAGCTTAACCCGACAGGGAGTACCTCTTAGCAATCAGCCCCAGCATTTT | CASSLTRQGVPLSNQPQHF
TRBJ2-7 | TRBV18 | TRBD1 | NA | TGTGCCAGCTCCCGCGACAGGGCAGAGCAGTACTTC | CASSRDRAEQYF
TRBJ1-5 | TRBV19 | TRBD1 | NA | TGTGCCAGTAGTAAACCGGGACAGGGGGCGAATCAGCCCCAGCATTTT | CASSKPGQGANQPQHF
TRBJ1-4 | TRBV28 | TRBD1 | once | TGTGCCAGCAGGACAGGGGGCCCTGAAAAACTGTTTTTT | CASRTGGPEKLFF
TRBJ1-5 | TRBV27 | NA | NA | TGTGCCAGCAGAAACAGGGAGGGACAGCCCCAGCATTTT | CASRNREGQPQHF
TRBJ2-7 | TRBV7-8 | NA | NA | TGTGCCAGCAGTTACAGCGGAAGCTCCTACGAGCAGTACTTC | CASSYSGSSYEQYF
TRBJ2-5 | TRBV11-1 | TRBD2 | NA | TGTGCCAGCAGTCGGGAGGGCGGTCGGTATGAGACCCAGTACTTC | CASSREGGRYETQYF
TRBJ2-3 | TRBV7-6 | TRBD2 | NA | TGTGCCAGCAGCGCCGCCGGGACTACCTCCCATACGCAGTATTTT | CASSAAGTTSHTQYF
TRBJ2-2 | TRBV15 | NA | NA | TGTGCCACCAGCTCCCGGGACACCGGGGAGCTGTTTTTT | CATSSRDTGELFF
TRBJ1-1 | TRBV11-2 | TRBD1 | once | TGTGCCAGCAGCTTCTCCGGGACAGAGAACACTGAAGCTTTCTTT | CASSFSGTENTEAFF
TRBJ1-3 | TRBV7-3 | NA | NA | TGTGCCAGCAGCTTACTTGGCACCTCCTCTGGAAACACCATATATTTT | CASSLLGTSSGNTIYF
TRBJ2-7 | TRBV5-4 | NA | NA | TGTGCCAGCAGCTCCCAGGGGAGTGTGGGCTACGAGCAGTACTTC | CASSSQGSVGYEQYF
TRBJ2-1 | TRBV7-9 | NA | NA | TGTGCCAGCAGCTTCCTATCCCAGGGTGAGCAGTTCTTC | CASSFLSQGEQFF